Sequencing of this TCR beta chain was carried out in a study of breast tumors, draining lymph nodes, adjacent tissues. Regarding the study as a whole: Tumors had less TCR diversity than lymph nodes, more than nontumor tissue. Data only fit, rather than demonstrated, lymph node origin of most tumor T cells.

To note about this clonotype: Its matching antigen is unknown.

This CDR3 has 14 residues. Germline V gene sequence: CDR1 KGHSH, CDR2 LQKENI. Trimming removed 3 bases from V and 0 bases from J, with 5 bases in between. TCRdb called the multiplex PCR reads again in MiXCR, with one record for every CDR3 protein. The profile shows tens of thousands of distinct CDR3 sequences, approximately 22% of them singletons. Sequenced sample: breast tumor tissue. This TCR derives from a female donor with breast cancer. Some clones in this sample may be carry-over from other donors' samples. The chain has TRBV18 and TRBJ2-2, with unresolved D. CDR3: CASSPQTNTGELFF. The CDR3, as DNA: TGTGCCAGCTCACCGCAGACGAACACCGGGGAGCTGTTTTTT.